Listed below are T cell receptor beta chains from one sample, sequenced in a study of blood T cells in healthy people across ages. One entry per CDR3 protein, called by TCRdb with MiXCR from the 5' RACE reads. The data show 710,000 or so distinct CDR3 sequences, about 32% seen once. The sample taken for sequencing was blood. All receptors come from an elderly woman in good health. Both conserved end residues are part of each CDR3. D genes are given only for firm matches. The listing skips clone size in some rows; elsewhere it reads once, few, many or a size class.

v_call,clone_size,j_call,d_call,cdr3_nt,cdr3_aa
TRBV18,many,TRBJ1-2,TRBD1,TGTGCCAGCTCACCACTGGGGACAGCGCAAGCTAACTATGGCTACACCTTC,CASSPLGTAQANYGYTF
TRBV7-9,many,TRBJ2-7,NA,TGTGCCAGCAGCTTAGCGGAGACGACTACGCGCTACGAGCAGTACTTC,CASSLAETTTRYEQYF
TRBV24-1,many,TRBJ2-7,NA,TGTGCCACCAGTGATTTGCGGTGGTCCGAGCAGTACTTC,CATSDLRWSEQYF
TRBV24-1,few,TRBJ2-2,TRBD1,TGTGCCACCAGTGATTTGGGAGGCGGGACAGGTAGAACCGGGGAGCTGTTTTTT,CATSDLGGGTGRTGELFF
TRBV30,NA,TRBJ2-2,TRBD1,TGTGCCTGGAGTGTACGATTGGGGTTCGCAGGGGGCACCGGGGAGCTGTTTTTT,CAWSVRLGFAGGTGELFF
TRBV20-1,few,TRBJ1-1,NA,TGCAGTGCTAGAGCCACCGGTGAAGCTTTCTTT,CSARATGEAFF
TRBV12-3/TRBV12-4,many,TRBJ1-5,NA,TGTGCCAGCAGTTTAACAGACATATATCAGCCCCAGCATTTT,CASSLTDIYQPQHF
TRBV30,many,TRBJ2-7,NA,TGTGCCTGGAGTCGGGGCAGCTCCTACGAGCAGTACTTC,CAWSRGSSYEQYF
TRBV29-1,many,TRBJ2-3,TRBD1,TGCAGCGTTGATGGACAGGGGGCTAGCACAGATACGCAGTATTTT,CSVDGQGASTDTQYF
TRBV5-1,many,TRBJ2-1,TRBD1,TGCGCCAGCAGCTTGGGGGACAGGGCCGCCTACAATGAGCAGTTCTTC,CASSLGDRAAYNEQFF
TRBV6-1,few,TRBJ1-5,NA,TGTGCCAGCAGTAGGGCTGACAGCAATCAGCCCCAGCATTTT,CASSRADSNQPQHF
TRBV10-3,many,TRBJ2-3,NA,TGTGCCATCGGGGGGTGGGGGGATACGCAGTATTTT,CAIGGWGDTQYF
TRBV29-1,NA,TRBJ2-5,NA,TGCAGCGTTTTAGGGGCAGAACAAGAGACCCAGTACTTC,CSVLGAEQETQYF
TRBV28,many,TRBJ2-1,TRBD2,TGTGCCAGCAGTTCCCTAGCGGGGGGGCTCGATGAGCAGTTCTTC,CASSSLAGGLDEQFF
TRBV5-1,NA,TRBJ2-7,NA,TGCGCCAGCAGCTTGGTGGCAGCCAACCAGATAGGCTACGAGCAGTACTTC,CASSLVAANQIGYEQYF
TRBV2,many,TRBJ2-7,NA,TGTGCCGTCTGGGACCTTTTGGAGCAGTACTTC,CAVWDLLEQYF
TRBV27,many,TRBJ1-1,TRBD1,TGTGCCAGCAGTGACAGGGTATCTGAAGCTTTCTTT,CASSDRVSEAFF
TRBV5-1,many,TRBJ1-1,TRBD1,TGCGCCAGCGGCGTAGGACAGGGGGCATACACTGAAGCTTTCTTT,CASGVGQGAYTEAFF
TRBV7-6,NA,TRBJ2-7,NA,TGTGCCAGCAGCTTAGCGGTGGCGGGCGGAACCTACGAGCAGTACTTC,CASSLAVAGGTYEQYF
TRBV5-1,NA,TRBJ2-7,NA,TGCGCCAGCAGGTTGGACGGGGGCAGCTCCTACGAGCAGTACTTC,CASRLDGGSSYEQYF
TRBV3-1,NA,TRBJ1-4,NA,TGTGCCAGCAGCCAATGGGAAACTAATGAAAAACTGTTTTTT,CASSQWETNEKLFF
TRBV7-3,many,TRBJ2-3,NA,TGTGCCAGCAGCCGGGGGGAACAGGGAGCAGATACGCAGTATTTT,CASSRGEQGADTQYF
TRBV7-9,NA,TRBJ2-3,NA,TGTGCCAGCACCAAGGGCCGAGGGGGCACAGATACGCAGTATTTT,CASTKGRGGTDTQYF
TRBV28,NA,TRBJ1-5,NA,TGTGCCAGCAATCCTACACGGTTTCAGCCCCAGCATTTT,CASNPTRFQPQHF
TRBV12-3/TRBV12-4,NA,TRBJ1-2,NA,TGTGCCAGCACTGCCAATTCTAACTATGGCTACACCTTC,CASTANSNYGYTF
TRBV7-9,NA,TRBJ1-1,NA,TGTGCCAGCAGCTTACAGGGTAAAGCTTTCTTT,CASSLQGKAFF
TRBV6-1,few,TRBJ1-1,NA,TGTGCCAGCAGTGGGATCACATTGAACACTGAAGCTTTCTTT,CASSGITLNTEAFF
TRBV6-2/TRBV6-3,NA,TRBJ1-1,NA,TGTGCCAGCAGGCGGAGTGAGGGCACTGGAGCTTTCTTT,CASRRSEGTGAFF
TRBV6-2/TRBV6-3,many,TRBJ1-2,TRBD1,TGTGCCAGCAGGGAGACAGGGGACTATGGCTACACCTTC,CASRETGDYGYTF
TRBV20-1,many,TRBJ2-2,NA,TGCAGTGCTAGAGATCTCTTTGTGAACACCGGGGAGCTGTTTTTT,CSARDLFVNTGELFF
TRBV7-2,many,TRBJ2-3,NA,TGTGCCAGCAGCTTATGGGGGGGGCAATTAGATACGCAGTATTTT,CASSLWGGQLDTQYF
TRBV20-1,many,TRBJ2-1,NA,TGCAGTGCGGGCGGGGGCATCTACAATGAGCAGTTCTTC,CSAGGGIYNEQFF
TRBV7-9,few,TRBJ2-3,TRBD2,TGTGCCAGCAACCTAGGACTAGCGGGGGACACAGATACGCAGTATTTT,CASNLGLAGDTDTQYF
TRBV7-2,many,TRBJ2-5,NA,TGTGCCAGCAGCATGAGGAGAGAGACCCAGTACTTC,CASSMRRETQYF
TRBV12-3/TRBV12-4,NA,TRBJ2-5,NA,TGTGCCAGCAGCCGACTAGGGCAGCAAGAGACCCAGTACTTC,CASSRLGQQETQYF
TRBV20-1,many,TRBJ2-4,NA,TGCAGTGCTAGAGAGCGACGGACTGTACTAGCCAAAAACATTCAGTACTTC,CSARERRTVLAKNIQYF
TRBV24-1,few,TRBJ2-7,TRBD1,TGTGCCACCAGTGGGCGCGGGGACAGGGCCCACGAGCAGTACTTC,CATSGRGDRAHEQYF
TRBV2,many,TRBJ2-1,TRBD2,TGTGCCAGCAGAATAGCGGGTCCCCGGAGCAATGAGCAGTTCTTC,CASRIAGPRSNEQFF
TRBV3-1,many,TRBJ2-1,NA,TGTGCCAGCGGCAAGGCCGGACGGTTCTACAATGAGCAGTTCTTC,CASGKAGRFYNEQFF
TRBV4-2,NA,TRBJ2-7,NA,TGTGCCAGCAGCCAAGTAAAGGGATTTTCCTACGAGCAGTACTTC,CASSQVKGFSYEQYF
TRBV20-1,many,TRBJ1-4,TRBD1,TGCAGTGCTAGAGATTTCGGGGGACAGTTCGAAAAACTGTTTTTT,CSARDFGGQFEKLFF
TRBV7-8,NA,TRBJ1-4,NA,TGTGCCAGCAGCTTTTCTAATGAAAAACTGTTTTTT,CASSFSNEKLFF
TRBV3-1,many,TRBJ1-2,NA,TGTGCCAGCAGCCCCCGCCGGGGAGAGGGTGGCTACACCTTC,CASSPRRGEGGYTF
TRBV2,NA,TRBJ2-2,NA,TGTGCCAGCAGTGAAGCTAAGGGGACCGGGGAGCTGTTTTTT,CASSEAKGTGELFF
TRBV28,many,TRBJ2-5,TRBD2,TGTGCCAGCAGTTTTATGGGCGGGGGGGCTTTTGAGACCCAGTACTTC,CASSFMGGGAFETQYF
TRBV12-3/TRBV12-4,many,TRBJ2-1,NA,TGTGCCAGCAGCCGGGACATAGGGGTTCGCAATGAGCAGTTCTTC,CASSRDIGVRNEQFF
TRBV7-2,once,TRBJ1-5,NA,TGTGCCAGCAGCTTAATGGGGGGTAATAACAATCAGCCTCAGCATTTT,CASSLMGGNNNQPQHF
TRBV24-1,few,TRBJ2-4,TRBD1,TGTGCCACCAGTGACCCGGGGACAGGGCATCAGCCCCAGTACTTC,CATSDPGTGHQPQYF
TRBV5-5,many,TRBJ1-2,NA,TGTGCCAGCAGCTTGGATAGGGTGACGGGCTACACCTTC,CASSLDRVTGYTF
TRBV19,NA,TRBJ1-5,NA,TGTGCCAGTTCGGACAGCTATGCTAACAAGCCCCAGCATTTT,CASSDSYANKPQHF
TRBV6-6,many,TRBJ2-5,TRBD2,TGTGCCAGCACCAGTTGGCGGGGGGAGACCCAGTACTTC,CASTSWRGETQYF
TRBV12-3/TRBV12-4,many,TRBJ2-5,TRBD2,TGTGCCAGCAGTTTACTAGCGGGGGGGAAGTACCAAGAGACCCAGTACTTC,CASSLLAGGKYQETQYF